This entry lists 5 T cell receptor beta chains sequenced from one sample in a study of T-cell reconstitution after alpha-beta-depleted transplantation in children. The authors prepared the TCRbeta library with unique molecular identifiers. Each CDR3 protein is one row after TCRdb ran MiXCR on the PCR reads. The sample consists of a few hundred thousand distinct CDR3 sequences, approximately 13% of them appearing once. The specimen comprised PBMCs, mostly from graft donor cells, sampled 360 days after TCRalphabeta/CD19-depleted stem cell transplant. The receptors shown here come from a male patient aged 10-17 years who had a stem cell transplant for acute myeloid leukemia, so the T cells may come from the graft donor.

This chain connects TRBV12-3 or TRBV12-4 to TRBJ1-2; possible D gene TRBD1, 5 bases. This CDR3 is built from 15 residues. V was shortened by 5 bases and J by 4 bases, with 17 bases between the two germline ends. CDR3 nucleotide sequence: TGTGCCAGCAGTCCCCCCCCGGGGGGGGTCTATGGCTACACCTTC. Translating it yields CASSPPPGGVYGYTF.

There are many counts of this clonotype. This sequence joins TRBV12-3 or TRBV12-4 and TRBJ2-7, with 11 bases that match TRBD2. There are 15 residues in the CDR3. V was pared by 2 bases and J by 3 bases, with 3 bases of the junction left unmatched. CDR3 in amino acids: CASSLLAGGIYEQYF. The CDR3 DNA is TGTGCCAGCAGTTTACTAGCGGGAGGAATCTACGAGCAGTACTTC.

This clonotype came up a few times. This chain joins TRBV4-2 and TRBJ2-7; a weak D match, TRBD2 (5 bases). CDR1 and CDR2 from the germline V gene are LGHNA and YNFKEQ. The CDR3 loop spans 15 amino acids. Trimming cost V 2 bases and J 3 bases, with 14 bases left between them. The CDR3 reads CASSQFLEGFYEQYF. The DNA of the CDR3 is TGTGCCAGCAGCCAATTTTTAGAGGGCTTCTACGAGCAGTACTTC.

In DNA, the CDR3 is TGCAGTGCTTCTCGCACGGATACAGGGACAGATACGCAGTATTTT. Translation gives CSASRTDTGTDTQYF. The chain uses TRBV20-1 and TRBJ2-3, with D maybe TRBD1 (6 bases). Trimming took off 5 bases at V and 3 bases at J, with 18 bases between the two ends. Germline CDR1 is DFQATT and CDR2 is SNEGSKA (reference sequence). The CDR3 extends over 15 amino acids.

This clonotype was counted between two and nine times. The chain links TRBV20-1 to TRBJ2-5; D possibly corresponds to TRBD2 (5 bases). This CDR3 comprises 14 residues. CDR1 DFQATT and CDR2 SNEGSKA come from the germline V gene (reference sequence). The V end was cut by 4 bases, the J end by 3 bases, with 15 bases between. The CDR3 coding sequence is TGCAGTGCTACGGGATCCTTGGGCGAAGAGACCCAGTACTTC. Its protein is CSATGSLGEETQYF.